This T cell receptor (beta chain) came from a study of T cell repertoires in cytomegalovirus infection (dated 2019 in TCRdb). With respect to the entire study: Donor HLA type was relevant to the analysis, because carriage of CMV infection together with the matching HLA type was indicated by public TCR beta signatures. The study at large found these results: Cumulative frequency of public TCR beta family members discriminated carriers of CMV infection plus the relevant HLA type in this cohort and an independent 352-donor cohort. The ex vivo response was dominated by HLA-C-restricted CMV-specific TCR beta clonotypes, which also provided the single most frequent clonotype in two of eight donors.

Comment on this clonotype: What antigen it recognizes has not been identified. No qualities accompany the bases; no much larger clone lies one base away.

Sequencing instrument: Illumina HiSeq 1500. Clones were called with MiXCR by TCRdb after fastp trimmed the public reads at Q25, and only in-frame beta chains were retained. Rows are combined by CDR3 protein, so each entry shows the most common genes and DNA. Here the sample has 250,000 to 300,000 distinct CDR3 sequences; roughly 23% occur a single time. The ten largest clones take up about 15% of the sample. The CDR3 numbers 15 residues from cysteine through phenylalanine. Of the read, only the CDR3 DNA is kept; its 45 bases are in frame from base 1. The V end loses 1 base and the J end loses 6 bases, and a stretch of 14 bases separates them. As encoded in the germline V gene, CDR1 is SGHDT while CDR2 is YYEEEE.

The clonotype originates from a human donor in good health (CMV status not recorded). Some clones in this sample may be carry-over from other donors' samples. The V gene is TRBV5-6 and the J gene is TRBJ2-1; no D gene can be assigned with confidence. Sample: PBMCs. This receptor carries the CDR3 CASSLSKAGINEQFF. The bases are TGTGCCAGCAGCTTGTCTAAGGCCGGCATCAATGAGCAGTTCTTC.